Included here is one T cell receptor beta chain sequence, with context. The primer mix had 60 Vbeta and 13 Jbeta primers. Sequenced by immunoSEQ multiplex PCR; TCRdb stores in-frame clones only, minus some. This table holds 100,000 to 150,000 clones, about three quarters found once. The sample originates from a study of cytomegalovirus exposure and HLA in healthy donors. CDR1 SGDLS and CDR2 YYNGEE come from the germline V gene. The CDR3 consists of 14 residues. V trimming: 4 bases; J trimming: 5 bases; junction bases outside the gene matches: 7. J is TRBJ2-5 and V is TRBV9, with 8 bases that match TRBD2. Sequenced material: PBMCs. This receptor was obtained from a female donor in good health and CMV-seronegative. CDR3 nucleotide sequence: TGTGCCAGCAGCTACGGGGGGGGCGATGAGACCCAGTACTTC. Encoded protein: CASSYGGGDETQYF. Supplemented by reference TRBV9 and TRBJ2-5, the full variable domain reads DSGVTQTPKHLITATGQRVTLRCSPRSGDLSVYWYQQSLDQGLQFLIQYYNGEERAKGNILERFSAQQFPDLHSELNLSSLELGDSALYFCASSYGGGDETQYFGPGTRLLVL.